These 11 T cell receptor beta chains were all obtained from the same sample, sequenced in a study of shared clonotypes between healthy human individuals. Profiling relied on immunoSEQ multiplex PCR, and the TCRdb table lists in-frame clones only, not all of them. The repertoire includes some 900,000 clones, more than 75% of them detected once, and about 1.5% sits in the top ten. Sequenced sample: memory CD4+ T cells sorted from blood. The subset is: CD45RA-negative fraction. All receptors come from a man younger than 35 in good health.

In this sample, this clone turned up a few times. The chain couples TRBV7-2 to TRBJ2-7; 12 bases fit TRBD2. V lost 5 bases, J lost 2 bases, and 13 bases stayed unmatched. CDR1 and CDR2 from the germline V gene are SGHTA and FQGNSA. There are 18 residues in the CDR3. CDR3 DNA sequence: TGTGCCAGCAGCCCTAGACTTCTAAGGACTAGCGGGACCTACGAGCAGTACTTC. Its protein product is CASSPRLLRTSGTYEQYF. Full variable domain (remainder filled in from reference TRBV7-2 and TRBJ2-7): GAGVSQSPSNKVTEKGKDVELRCDPISGHTALYWYRQSLGQGLEFLIYFQGNSAPDKSGLPSDRFSAERTGGSVSTLTIQRTQQEDSAVYLCASSPRLLRTSGTYEQYFGPGTRLTVT.

The rearrangement links TRBV6-5 to TRBJ2-5; TRBD1 agrees at 7 bases. The DNA matches TRBJ2-7 better at its end, which makes the J call doubtful. The germline CDR1 and CDR2 sequences are MNHEY and SVGAGI. The CDR3 is made up of 13 amino acids. The CDR3 sequence is CASSGQNSYEQYF. The CDR3 nucleotides are TGTGCCAGCTCGGGACAGAACTCCTACGAGCAGTACTTC.

This clone was seen once. The gene calls are TRBV30 and TRBJ1-4, with 8 bases aligning to TRBD1. The CDR3 contains 12 residues. Germline V lookup: CDR1 GTSNPN, CDR2 SVGIG (reference sequence). V was pared by 1 base and J by 12 bases, with 4 bases of the junction left unmatched. CDR3 in amino acids: CAWSAGQGQLFF. As DNA, the CDR3 is TGTGCCTGGAGTGCCGGACAGGGTCAACTGTTTTTT.

The V call is TRBV30, the J call TRBJ2-7, with a possible D match to TRBD1 (6 bases). This CDR3 has 11 amino acids. V lost 4 bases, J lost 4 bases, and 8 bases lay in between. Germline V gives CDR1 GTSNPN, CDR2 SVGIG (reference sequence). The CDR3 DNA reads as TGTGCCTGGAAAGGGACATACGAGCAGTACTTC. It yields the protein CAWKGTYEQYF. The variable domain in full, completed from reference TRBV30 and TRBJ2-7, reads SQTIHQWPATLVQPVGSPLSLECTVEGTSNPNLYWYRQAAGRGLQLLFYSVGIGQISSEVPQNLSASRPQDRQFILSSKKLLLSDSGFYLCAWKGTYEQYFGPGTRLTVT.

CDR3 nucleotides: TGTGCCAGCAGCTTAACCGGGACAGGAAACGAGCAGTACTTC. Protein sequence: CASSLTGTGNEQYF. The V gene is TRBV11-3, the J gene TRBJ2-7, with 8 bases identical to TRBD1. The germline V gene encodes CDR1 SGHNT and CDR2 YENEEA. Trimming at V came to 2 bases and at J to 5 bases, leaving 5 bases not matched to a gene. This CDR3 region has 14 residues.

With regard to this clone: A far larger clone is a single base away, which makes a read error likely. This same CDR3 is encoded by further DNA sequences in the sample. The V call is TRBV7-2, the J call TRBJ1-2; tentative D call: TRBD1 (6 bases). V dropped 5 bases and J dropped 2 bases, with 9 bases sitting between them. CDR1 SGHTA and CDR2 FQGNSA come from the germline V gene. This CDR3 region has 13 residues. CDR3 amino acids: CASSLGQNYGYTF. Here the CDR3 DNA reads TGTGCCAGCAGCCTCGGACAGAACTATGGCTACACCTTC.

V gene TRBV5-1 combines with J gene TRBJ2-3; D is undetermined. The CDR3 covers 14 residues. Germline CDR1 reads SGHRS; CDR2 reads YFSETQ. The germline V and J ends were trimmed by 5 bases and 3 bases, with 13 bases remaining between them. The CDR3 loop reads CASRPRIGTDTQYF. The CDR3 DNA reads TGCGCCAGCAGGCCGCGGATAGGGACAGATACGCAGTATTTT.

V gene TRBV5-1 combines with J gene TRBJ1-1, with D hard to call. With 0 bases removed from V and 4 bases from J, the gap between germline ends came to 7 bases. The CDR3 spans 13 residues. Germline values: CDR1 SGHRS, CDR2 YFSETQ. The CDR3 DNA reads as TGCGCCAGCAGCTTGGTATACGGCACTGAAGCTTTCTTT. Translating it yields CASSLVYGTEAFF.

The chain joins TRBV2 to TRBJ2-1, with 9 bases aligning to TRBD2. The V gene's germline CDR1 is SNHLY and CDR2 FYNNEI. The junction had 14 bases not matched to a gene; V was cut back by 8 bases and J by 9 bases. The CDR3 has 15 amino acids. The CDR3 coding sequence is TGTGCCAGCCGCCGGGATAGCGGGAGATCCGGTGAGCAGTTCTTC. This gives the protein CASRRDSGRSGEQFF.

The chain combines TRBV5-4 with TRBJ2-7; no definite D call. The CDR3 runs 12 residues. Germline V gene sequence: CDR1 SGHNT, CDR2 YYREEE (reference sequence). Trimming cost V 1 base and J 3 bases, with 5 bases left between them. CDR3 in amino acids: CASSLYLYEQYF. The CDR3 DNA sequence: TGTGCCAGCAGCTTGTATCTCTACGAGCAGTACTTC.

For this clone: Other DNA sequences within the sample encode an identical CDR3. This chain links TRBV28 with TRBJ1-1; 7 bases are shared with TRBD1. V gave up 6 bases and J gave up 1 base; unmatched junction bases: 5. CDR1 and CDR2 from the germline V gene are MDHEN and SYDVKM. The CDR3 runs to 14 residues. The CDR3 here is CASRLQGKNTEAFF. The CDR3 DNA sequence: TGTGCCAGCAGGTTACAGGGGAAGAACACTGAAGCTTTCTTT. Complete variable domain (other parts from reference TRBV28 and TRBJ1-1): DVKVTQSSRYLVKRTGEKVFLECVQDMDHENMFWYRQDPGLGLRLIYFSYDVKMKEKGDIPEGYSVSREKKERFSLILESASTNQTSMYLCASRLQGKNTEAFFGQGTRLTVV.